Each of the 23 T cell receptor beta chains below was sequenced from the same sample in a study of blood T cell repertoires in COVID-19. Assay: immunoSEQ multiplex PCR; the TCRdb copy retains only in-frame clones and omits some. The table lists about 100,000 clones, approximately 80% of them singletons. The sample was peripheral blood. All receptors derive from a man aged 60-69 years with active or convalescent COVID-19.

This clone was counted a few times. The rearrangement links TRBV24-1 to TRBJ2-2; the D gene is possibly TRBD1 (6 bases). Trimming stripped 3 bases from V and 4 bases from J, with 14 bases between. The germline CDR1 and CDR2 sequences are KGHDR and SFDVKD. The CDR3 totals 16 residues. CDR3 coding DNA: TGTGCCACCAGTGATCCACAGGGTTTCCGCACCGGGGAGCTGTTTTTT. This sequence encodes CATSDPQGFRTGELFF.

The CDR3 DNA is TGTGCCTTATCAAGGCGGGGCCGCACAGATACGCAGTATTTT. It yields the protein CALSRRGRTDTQYF. The chain carries TRBV30 and TRBJ2-3, with D perhaps TRBD2 (6 bases). The CDR3 extends over 14 amino acids. CDR1 and CDR2 from the germline V gene are GTSNPN and SVGIG (reference sequence). V lost 7 bases and J 1 base, leaving 15 bases between the germline ends.

This clone was detected many times. The chain recombines TRBV5-4 with TRBJ2-7; perhaps TRBD2 as D (5 bases). CDR1 and CDR2 from the germline V gene are SGHNT and YYREEE (reference sequence). V lost 0 bases, J lost 6 bases, and 10 bases lay in between. The CDR3 loop spans 13 amino acids. In DNA form, the CDR3 reads TGTGCCAGCAGCTTGGATGCTAGCCGCGAGCAGTACTTC. As protein: CASSLDASREQYF.

The chain's CDR3 is CASRGGDTHLNYGYTF. In nucleotides, the CDR3 is TGCGCCAGCAGGGGGGGGGACACCCACCTTAACTATGGCTACACCTTC. The chain links TRBV10-2 to TRBJ1-2, with a tentative D call TRBD1 (6 bases). Germline CDR1 WSHSY, CDR2 SAAADI. Deletions cut 6 bases from V and 1 base from J, with 18 bases between. The CDR3 spans 16 residues.

In its sample, this clone was seen once. The chain has TRBV11-1 and TRBJ2-7; the D gene is possibly TRBD2 (5 bases). Germline V CDR1 and CDR2: SGHAT, FQDESV (reference sequence). V was pared by 1 base and J by 6 bases, with 10 bases between. CDR3 length equals 13 residues. This CDR3 reads CASSLGLGSEQYF. DNA of the CDR3: TGTGCCAGCAGCTTAGGTTTAGGGAGCGAGCAGTACTTC.

The V gene is TRBV4-1, the J gene TRBJ2-3; 10 bases agree with TRBD2. Trimming removed 3 bases from V and 5 bases from J; junction bases left unmatched: 17. This CDR3 contains 19 residues. Germline CDR1 MGHRA, CDR2 YSYEKL. Written as DNA, the CDR3 is TGCGCCAGCAGCCATGGCCAGAGTGGAGCGGGAGGGCCTAAAGATACGCAGTATTTT. Encoded protein: CASSHGQSGAGGPKDTQYF.

This clone was recorded many times. The chain joins TRBV28 to TRBJ1-1, with D maybe TRBD1 (6 bases). Germline V gives CDR1 MDHEN, CDR2 SYDVKM. The V end was cut by 7 bases, the J end by 0 bases, with 24 bases between. The CDR3 loop spans 18 amino acids. The CDR3 sequence: CASTPIRARGLMNTEAFF. Here the CDR3 DNA reads TGTGCCAGCACCCCAATCCGGGCCAGGGGCCTTATGAACACTGAAGCTTTCTTT.

This clone has more than one count but fewer than ten. The chain recombines TRBV11-3 with TRBJ1-1; possibly TRBD1 for D (6 bases). The CDR3 has 16 residues. The germline V and J ends were trimmed by 0 bases and 3 bases, with 14 bases remaining between them. Germline V lookup: CDR1 SGHNT, CDR2 YENEEA. In nucleotides, the CDR3 is TGTGCCAGCAGCTTAGATTCCTGGGCAGGGGACACTGAAGCTTTCTTT. Amino acids: CASSLDSWAGDTEAFF.

The V call is TRBV9, the J call TRBJ2-1; 10 bases fit TRBD2. J was trimmed by 4 bases and V by 3 bases; bases with no gene match: 7. This CDR3 spans 16 amino acids. CDR1 SGDLS and CDR2 YYNGEE come from the germline V gene. CDR3 loop: CASSALTSGAYNEQFF. In DNA form, the CDR3 reads TGTGCCAGCAGCGCGTTAACTAGCGGGGCTTACAATGAGCAGTTCTTC.

This chain joins TRBV27 and TRBJ2-7, with 7 bases that match TRBD1. The CDR3 consists of 14 residues. V gave up 6 bases and J gave up 0 bases; unmatched junction bases: 5. Germline CDR1 is MNHEY and CDR2 is SMNVEV (reference sequence). CDR3 DNA: TGTGCCAGCAGGGGGCCAGGGGGCTCCTACGAGCAGTACTTC. Protein: CASRGPGGSYEQYF.

The chain carries TRBV5-6 and TRBJ2-7, with D tentatively TRBD2 (6 bases). Germline V gene data show CDR1 as SGHDT and CDR2 as YYEEEE. The CDR3 is 19 residues long. The V and J ends lost 0 bases and 3 bases respectively, with 25 bases between them. The DNA of the CDR3 is TGTGCCAGCAGCTTGGATCGGACTACCTCCCCCCCTCTCATCTACGAGCAGTACTTC. It translates to CASSLDRTTSPPLIYEQYF.

V is TRBV6-5 and J is TRBJ2-1; maybe TRBD2 (6 bases). This CDR3 comprises 12 residues. V was trimmed by 7 bases and J by 4 bases, leaving 8 bases between them. CDR1 MNHEY and CDR2 SVGAGI come from the germline V gene. Here the CDR3 DNA reads TGTGCCAGCACTAGCGTGTACAATGAGCAGTTCTTC. This sequence encodes CASTSVYNEQFF.

This clone is classed as medium-sized. Distinct nucleotide sequences in the sample also encode this CDR3. The rearrangement links TRBV7-9 to TRBJ2-1, with 7 bases lining up with TRBD2. This CDR3 is built from 15 residues. Germline CDR1 and CDR2: SEHNR and FQNEAQ (reference sequence). V shed 7 bases and J 0 bases; nucleotides not matched to a gene: 6. For the CDR3, the DNA is TGTGCCAGCACCCCCACTAGCGCCTCCTACAATGAGCAGTTCTTC. This codes for CASTPTSASYNEQFF.

This clone showed up just once. CDR3 coding DNA: TGCGCCAGCAGCACCGGGACAGGGGGTGAAAAACTGTTTTTT. Translated: CASSTGTGGEKLFF. The V gene is TRBV5-1, the J gene TRBJ1-4; 11 bases match TRBD1. V gave up 4 bases and J gave up 7 bases; unmatched junction bases: 3. The CDR3 has 14 amino acids. Germline assignment: CDR1 SGHRS and CDR2 YFSETQ.

V and J are TRBV5-1 and TRBJ2-2, with D possibly matching TRBD2 (6 bases). V was clipped by 4 bases and J by 4 bases, with 14 bases between them. The germline CDR1 and CDR2 sequences are SGHRS and YFSETQ. There are 15 residues in the CDR3. CDR3 nucleotide sequence: TGCGCCAGCAGCCCAGAGCGGGCCCGCACCGGGGAGCTGTTTTTT. Translation: CASSPERARTGELFF. The full variable domain, completed using reference TRBV5-1 and TRBJ2-2, is KAGVTQTPRYLIKTRGQQVTLSCSPISGHRSVSWYQQTPGQGLQFLFEYFSETQRNKGNFPGRFSGRQFSNSRSEMNVSTLELGDSALYLCASSPERARTGELFFGEGSRLTVL.

The rearrangement links TRBV5-1 to TRBJ2-2, with TRBD1 as a possible D gene (5 bases). The CDR3 runs to 15 residues. Trimming took off 0 bases at V and 6 bases at J, with 12 bases between the two ends. Germline-derived CDR1 and CDR2 are SGHRS and YFSETQ. The CDR3 loop reads CASSLARVGAGELFF. The CDR3 nucleotides read TGCGCCAGCAGCTTGGCCAGGGTAGGGGCCGGGGAGCTGTTTTTT. The full variable domain, rest sourced from reference TRBV5-1 and TRBJ2-2, is KAGVTQTPRYLIKTRGQQVTLSCSPISGHRSVSWYQQTPGQGLQFLFEYFSETQRNKGNFPGRFSGRQFSNSRSEMNVSTLELGDSALYLCASSLARVGAGELFFGEGSRLTVL.

V is TRBV5-1 and J is TRBJ2-7; 9 positions match TRBD1. From germline, CDR1 is SGHRS and CDR2 YFSETQ. This CDR3 contains 15 residues. Trimming removed 4 bases from V and 4 bases from J; junction bases left unmatched: 9. The CDR3 sequence is CASSLRQGGRYEQYF. CDR3 nucleotide sequence: TGCGCCAGCAGCCTTCGACAGGGGGGTCGGTACGAGCAGTACTTC.

The chain links TRBV4-3 to TRBJ1-1, with D hard to call. CDR3 length: 15 amino acids. The ends were cut back, 0 bases at V and 4 bases at J, with 12 bases in the middle. In germline, CDR1 is LGHNA, CDR2 YSLEER. CDR3 loop: CASSQDGGSSTEAFF. CDR3 in DNA: TGCGCCAGCAGCCAAGATGGAGGGAGTAGCACTGAAGCTTTCTTT.

This sequence joins TRBV2 and TRBJ1-4, with D possibly being TRBD1 (5 bases). Trimming removed 7 bases from V and 5 bases from J, with 14 bases in between. The CDR3 sequence is 14 residues long. In germline, CDR1 is SNHLY, CDR2 FYNNEI. CDR3 nucleotide sequence: TGTGCCAGCAAGTGGGGCAGAACAAATGAAAAACTGTTTTTT. This translates into CASKWGRTNEKLFF.

The rearrangement links TRBV2 to TRBJ2-4; possibly TRBD1 for D (6 bases). The germline V gene encodes CDR1 SNHLY and CDR2 FYNNEI. This CDR3 is 15 amino acids long. Trimming shortened V by 5 bases and J by 8 bases, and 19 bases separated the two germline ends. CDR3 DNA sequence: TGTGCCAGCAGTAAGAACAGGGCCTCAATAGACATTCAGTACTTC. This gives the protein CASSKNRASIDIQYF.

The chain couples TRBV10-2 to TRBJ2-5, with D perhaps TRBD1 (5 bases). Trimming took 3 bases from V and 3 from J, leaving 14 bases between them. Germline values: CDR1 WSHSY, CDR2 SAAADI. CDR3 length equals 15 residues. Here the CDR3 DNA reads TGCGCCAGCAGTGACCCTACGGTCAGGGAAGAGACCCAGTACTTC. Amino acids: CASSDPTVREETQYF.

The chain employs TRBV9 and TRBJ1-2; 8 bases are a match to TRBD1. V was pared by 4 bases and J by 8 bases, with 10 bases of the junction left unmatched. The CDR3 is 14 amino acids. Germline V lookup: CDR1 SGDLS, CDR2 YYNGEE. The CDR3 DNA reads as TGTGCCAGCAGCTCAGGACAGGGCCGGATGGGCTACACCTTC. Its translation is CASSSGQGRMGYTF.

The sample holds a few counts of this clone. The chain employs TRBV7-6 and TRBJ2-5; 12 nucleotides align to TRBD2. V lost 5 bases to trimming and J lost 2 bases; unmatched junction nucleotides: 6. The CDR3 spans 16 residues. Germline V gene data show CDR1 as SGHVS and CDR2 as FNYEAQ. The CDR3: CASSPRLAGEQETQYF. The DNA for the CDR3 is TGTGCCAGCAGCCCCCGACTAGCGGGAGAGCAAGAGACCCAGTACTTC.